This paragraph reports one TCR beta chain. The germline V and J ends were trimmed by 0 bases and 1 base, with 8 bases remaining between them. There are 15 residues in the CDR3. Germline V CDR1 and CDR2: SGHRS, YFSETQ. Original data processing: Estimated nucleated cell counts came from reference gene primer amplification. The data were produced by immunoSEQ multiplex PCR, yet TCRdb's version contains in-frame clones alone and is incomplete. V and J calls and clone size are those listed in that table; D and trimming were worked out from the DNA. The sample lists some 50,000 clones, approximately 90% occurring once. The source of the sample is a study of blood T cell repertoires in COVID-19. Background on the study: COVID-19 samples collected from the United States, Italy and Spain covered acute and convalescent phases. Nucleic acid was either cDNA or gDNA, and it came from T cells, B-cell-depleted T cells, or PBMCs.

The material sequenced was peripheral blood. The rearrangement joins TRBV5-1 to TRBJ2-1; weak D call: TRBD1 (6 bases). The source is a man between 40 and 49 years old with acute or convalescent COVID-19. CDR3 sequence (DNA): TGCGCCAGCAGCTTGGCGGGACAATCCTACAATGAGCAGTTCTTC. It is translated as CASSLAGQSYNEQFF.